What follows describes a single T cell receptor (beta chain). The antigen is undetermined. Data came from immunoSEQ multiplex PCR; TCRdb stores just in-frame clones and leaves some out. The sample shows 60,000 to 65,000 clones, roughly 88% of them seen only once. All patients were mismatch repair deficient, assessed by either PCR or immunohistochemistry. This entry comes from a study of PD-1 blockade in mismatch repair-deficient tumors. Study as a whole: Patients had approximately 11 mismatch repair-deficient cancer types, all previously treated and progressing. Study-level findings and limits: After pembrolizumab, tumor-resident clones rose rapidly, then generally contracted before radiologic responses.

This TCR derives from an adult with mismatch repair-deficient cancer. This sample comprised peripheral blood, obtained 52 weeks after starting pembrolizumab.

The CDR3 loop is CASSLSFGNNEQFF. CDR3 sequence (DNA): TGTGCCAGCAGTTTGAGTTTCGGAAACAATGAGCAGTTCTTC. V is TRBV28 and J is TRBJ2-1; no clear D. The CDR3 is 14 amino acids. V lost 3 bases and J lost 5, with 11 bases in between. Germline assignment: CDR1 MDHEN and CDR2 SYDVKM.